This TCR beta chain was captured by sequencing in a study of beta chain features in type 1 diabetes. Overall study results and limits: Shortening of TCRB CDR3s, moderate but significant, appeared in all four CD4+ subsets of Type 1 diabetes patients.

The V and J ends lost 4 bases and 0 bases respectively, with 13 bases between them. The germline CDR1 and CDR2 sequences are KGHSH and LQKENI. The CDR3 contains 16 residues. This clone has a handful of counts. Its antigen is unknown. Reverse transcribing all isolated RNA meant expressed TCRB transcripts were sequenced. Measured with immunoSEQ multiplex PCR; TCRdb has only the in-frame clones, and not every one. The table has about 340,000 clones, roughly 13% seen once; the top ten hold around 0.016%. This sequence originates from a woman aged 18-30 years with type 1 diabetes. The chain recombines TRBV18 with TRBJ1-3, with D maybe TRBD1 (6 bases). Sequencing was carried out using naive CD4+ T cells from blood. Written as DNA, the CDR3 is TGTGCCAGCTCACACGGGACATCGGCCTCTGGAAACACCATATATTTT. Encoded protein: CASSHGTSASGNTIYF.